This T cell receptor (beta chain) was documented in a study of somatic mutations in cytotoxic T cells in rheumatoid arthritis. Notes on this clone: Its specificity is not known.

Only in-frame clones appear in the TCRdb table, and some are missing; sequencing was by immunoSEQ multiplex PCR. The sample contains about 10,000 clones, about three quarters of which appear only once. The CDR3 covers 11 residues. V was cut by 8 bases and J by 9 bases, with 13 bases left in between. From germline, CDR1 is MNHGY and CDR2 SAAAGT. Study-level points and caveats: Age was associated with higher CD8+ clonality in rheumatoid arthritis patients, not in healthy controls.

By positive magnetic bead selection, CD4+ and CD8+ cells were isolated, and their purity was checked by flow cytometry. The chain has TRBV6-8 and TRBJ1-2; weak D call: TRBD1 (5 bases). The sample was CD8+ T cells sorted from blood. The TCR sequence derives from a man aged 50 to 59 in good health. The CDR3 DNA reads as TGTGCCAGCTCGGGCGGGGCCAGCTACACCTTC. Translation: CASSGGASYTF.